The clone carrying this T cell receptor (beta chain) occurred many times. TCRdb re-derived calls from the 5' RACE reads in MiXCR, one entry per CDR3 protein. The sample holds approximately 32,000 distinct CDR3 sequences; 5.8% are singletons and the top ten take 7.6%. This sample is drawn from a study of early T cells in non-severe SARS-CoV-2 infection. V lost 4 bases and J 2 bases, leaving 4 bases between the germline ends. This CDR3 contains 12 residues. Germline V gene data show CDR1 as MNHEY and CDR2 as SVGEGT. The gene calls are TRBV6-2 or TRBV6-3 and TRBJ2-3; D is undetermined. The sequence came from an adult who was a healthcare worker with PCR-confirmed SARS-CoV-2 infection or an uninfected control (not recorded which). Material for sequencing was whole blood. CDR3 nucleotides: TGTGCCAGCAGTTTATCCACAGATACGCAGTATTTT. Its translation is CASSLSTDTQYF.